This T cell receptor beta chain was sequenced for a study of T cell repertoires in cytomegalovirus infection. Overall study findings and caveats: Public TCR beta family frequency separated CMV-and-HLA carriers, including in an independent cohort.

Using its own MiXCR run on the reads, TCRdb lists one record per CDR3 protein. The sample lists 900,000 to 950,000 distinct CDR3 sequences; around 31% were seen once. A few counts support this clonotype. The antigen is not known. The CDR3 length is 18 residues. V gave up 5 bases and J gave up 0 bases; unmatched junction bases: 9. The germline V gene has CDR1 SGHVS and CDR2 FQNEAQ. The source was cultured CD8+ T cells from PBMCs, collected from culture after CMV antigen stimulation. The TCR comes from a human donor in good health (CMV status not recorded). Some clones in this sample may be carry-over from other donors' samples. The rearrangement uses TRBV7-8 and TRBJ2-6; TRBD1 matches 8 bases. The CDR3 region is CASSPRGTGLSGANVLTF. The CDR3 nucleotides are TGTGCCAGCAGCCCGAGGGGGACAGGTCTCTCTGGGGCCAACGTCCTGACTTTC.